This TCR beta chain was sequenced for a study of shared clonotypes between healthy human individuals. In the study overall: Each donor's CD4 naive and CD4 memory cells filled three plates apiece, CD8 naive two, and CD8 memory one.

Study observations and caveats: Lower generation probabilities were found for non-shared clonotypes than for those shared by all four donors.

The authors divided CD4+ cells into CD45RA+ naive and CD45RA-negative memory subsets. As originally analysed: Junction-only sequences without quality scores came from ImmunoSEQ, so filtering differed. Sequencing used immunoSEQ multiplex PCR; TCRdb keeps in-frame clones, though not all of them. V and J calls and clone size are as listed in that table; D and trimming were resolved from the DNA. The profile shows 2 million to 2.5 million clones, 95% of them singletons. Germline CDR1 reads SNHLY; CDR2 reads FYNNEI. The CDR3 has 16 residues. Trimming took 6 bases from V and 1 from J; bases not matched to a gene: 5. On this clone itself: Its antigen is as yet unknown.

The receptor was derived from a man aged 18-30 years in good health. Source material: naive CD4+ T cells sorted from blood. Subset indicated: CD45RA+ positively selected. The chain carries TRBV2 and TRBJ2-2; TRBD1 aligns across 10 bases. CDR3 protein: CASSRGQGLNTGELFF. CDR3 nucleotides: TGTGCCAGCAGCCGGGGACAGGGGCTGAACACCGGGGAGCTGTTTTTT.